The 17 T cell receptor beta chains in this list originate from one sample, sequenced in a study of blood T cell repertoires in COVID-19. Only in-frame clones appear in the TCRdb table, and some are missing; sequencing was by immunoSEQ multiplex PCR. The sample shows 200,000 to 250,000 clones, roughly four fifths of them seen only once. The sample taken for sequencing was PBMCs or T cells enriched from blood (not recorded which). The receptors were gathered from a woman aged 40 to 50 with acute COVID-19.

The chain recombines TRBV5-1 with TRBJ1-1; D not resolved. The length of the CDR3 is 15 residues. From germline, CDR1 is SGHRS and CDR2 YFSETQ. The V gene lost 4 bases and the J gene lost 2 bases, with 15 bases spanning the gap. CDR3 in DNA: TGCGCCAGCAGCCGGGATTGGGTGTCTAACACTGAAGCTTTCTTT. Its protein is CASSRDWVSNTEAFF.

This chain joins TRBV27 and TRBJ2-2; perhaps TRBD2 as D (5 bases). V lost 8 bases and J lost 0, with 16 bases in between. This CDR3 has 16 amino acids. The germline CDR1 and CDR2 sequences are MNHEY and SMNVEV (reference sequence). CDR3 sequence: CASGLPEAANTGELFF. DNA of the CDR3: TGTGCCAGCGGACTCCCCGAGGCAGCGAACACCGGGGAGCTGTTTTTT.

This rearrangement joins TRBV2 to TRBJ2-2, with a possible D match to TRBD2 (5 bases). The germline gives CDR1 SNHLY, CDR2 FYNNEI. Trimming cost V 6 bases and J 4 bases, with 15 bases left between them. The CDR3 extends over 15 amino acids. The CDR3 spells CASSPMSGPTGELFF. In DNA, the CDR3 is TGTGCCAGCAGCCCGATGAGCGGCCCCACCGGGGAGCTGTTTTTT.

The chain links TRBV7-8 to TRBJ2-6, with 9 bases identical to TRBD2. The CDR3 is 22 residues long. Per germline, CDR1 SGHVS and CDR2 FQNEAQ. V lost 3 bases and J lost 0; bases outside the gene matches: 18. CDR3 DNA: TGTGCCAGCAGCTTGAGTCGAGTAGGGAGACTAGCGGACAGCTCTGGGGCCAACGTCCTGACTTTC. It translates to CASSLSRVGRLADSSGANVLTF.

The chain uses TRBV18 and TRBJ2-7; 11 nucleotides align to TRBD2. CDR1 KGHSH and CDR2 LQKENI come from the germline V gene. The CDR3 totals 15 residues. V trimming: 6 bases; J trimming: 4 bases; junction bases outside the gene matches: 8. The CDR3 loop is CASSPSGTSGYEQYF. DNA for the CDR3: TGTGCCAGCTCCCCGTCCGGGACTAGCGGTTACGAGCAGTACTTC.

The chain recombines TRBV11-2 with TRBJ1-2; D gene ambiguous. V dropped 4 bases and J dropped 7 bases, with 22 bases sitting between them. Germline V lookup: CDR1 SGHAT, CDR2 FQNNGV. This CDR3 contains 16 residues. CDR3 sequence: CASSSPNGIYYPGYTF. The DNA of the CDR3 is TGTGCCAGCAGCTCACCAAACGGGATCTATTACCCTGGCTACACCTTC.

The chain employs TRBV7-2 and TRBJ1-2; TRBD1 might be the D (6 bases). Germline CDR1 and CDR2: SGHTA and FQGNSA. The CDR3 spans 16 residues. Trimming took off 0 bases at V and 1 base at J, with 12 bases between the two ends. Here the CDR3 reads CASSLARAGDNYGYTF. The CDR3 region has the DNA TGTGCCAGCAGCTTAGCGAGGGCAGGGGATAACTATGGCTACACCTTC.

This clone was detected a few times. The CDR3 bases are TGTGCCAGCAGTGGGCCATCTGGAAACACCATATATTTT. This gives the protein CASSGPSGNTIYF. The chain employs TRBV25-1 and TRBJ1-3; D is undetermined. Germline loops: CDR1 MGHDK, CDR2 SYGVNS. The CDR3 has 13 amino acids. With 4 bases removed from V and 1 base from J, the gap between germline ends came to 5 bases.

The chain employs TRBV18 and TRBJ1-1; 8 bases are a match to TRBD1. V shed 3 bases, J shed 5 bases, and the junction held 8 bases outside the gene matches. Germline-derived CDR1 and CDR2 are KGHSH and LQKENI. CDR3 length: 15 amino acids. The CDR3 here is CASSPGAGGQTEAFF. Here the CDR3 DNA reads TGTGCCAGCTCACCGGGCGCAGGGGGCCAAACTGAAGCTTTCTTT. The whole variable domain, remainder taken from reference TRBV18 and TRBJ1-1, is NAGVMQNPRHLVRRRGQEARLRCSPMKGHSHVYWYRQLPEEGLKFMVYLQKENIIDESGMPKERFSAEFPKEGPSILRIQQVVRGDSAAYFCASSPGAGGQTEAFFGQGTRLTVV.

The chain links TRBV9 to TRBJ2-3, with a weak D call TRBD2 (7 bases). V shed 1 base and J shed 3 bases, with 12 bases lying between them. This CDR3 has 15 amino acids. The germline gives CDR1 SGDLS, CDR2 YYNGEE. The CDR3 loop is CASSVTGGRTDTQYF. The CDR3 DNA reads TGTGCCAGCAGCGTAACGGGGGGCCGGACAGATACGCAGTATTTT.

The chain links TRBV2 to TRBJ2-7; 9 nucleotides line up with TRBD1. Looked up from germline, CDR1 is SNHLY and CDR2 is FYNNEI. The V and J ends lost 4 bases and 3 bases, in that order; junction bases with no gene match: 10. The CDR3 has 16 residues. The CDR3 DNA is TGTGCCAGCAGTGGGGGGACAGGGCTAAACGACTACGAGCAGTACTTC. It is translated as CASSGGTGLNDYEQYF.

This clone was picked up one time. The rearrangement links TRBV10-2 to TRBJ2-1, with TRBD1 identical over 7 bases. This CDR3 comprises 11 residues. The V gene's germline CDR1 is WSHSY and CDR2 SAAADI. The junction had 0 bases not matched to a gene; V was cut back by 5 bases and J by 8 bases. The CDR3 sequence is CASSQGDEQFF. The CDR3 bases are TGCGCCAGCAGTCAGGGGGATGAGCAGTTCTTC.

The rearrangement uses TRBV9 and TRBJ1-3; unclear D gene. CDR3 length: 15 amino acids. Between the trimmed V and J ends, which lost 0 bases and 3 bases, there was a span of 10 bases. The germline CDR1 and CDR2 sequences are SGDLS and YYNGEE. The CDR3 sequence: CASSVVAAFGNTIYF. The CDR3 DNA is TGTGCCAGCAGCGTAGTTGCCGCGTTTGGAAACACCATATATTTT.

This clone was picked up one time. The V and J genes are TRBV9 and TRBJ1-5, with 9 bases matching TRBD1. The germline V gene encodes CDR1 SGDLS and CDR2 YYNGEE. V lost 4 bases and J lost 12; bases outside the gene matches: 8. The CDR3 extends over 13 amino acids. The CDR3 sequence: CASSTGTGSLQHF. The CDR3 DNA sequence: TGTGCCAGCAGCACCGGGACAGGGTCCCTCCAGCATTTT.

V usage is TRBV4-1 and J usage is TRBJ2-3, with 8 bases matching TRBD1. The CDR3 extends over 17 amino acids. V was clipped by 1 base and J by 5 bases; unmatched bases: 11. The V gene's germline CDR1 is MGHRA and CDR2 YSYEKL. The CDR3 coding sequence is TGCGCCAGCAGCCAAGCTCAAGGACAGGGCGGGCAAGATACGCAGTATTTT. Translation: CASSQAQGQGGQDTQYF.

The chain carries TRBV19 and TRBJ1-5, with 8 nucleotides matching TRBD1. The germline CDR1 and CDR2 sequences are LNHDA and SQIVND (reference sequence). J lost 4 bases, V lost 5 bases, and 10 bases had no gene match. The CDR3 extends over 16 amino acids. CDR3 residues: CASSPDRAGLNQPQHF. CDR3 nucleotides: TGTGCCAGTAGTCCGGACAGGGCCGGCTTAAATCAGCCCCAGCATTTT.

CDR3: CASSLDPGGGYTF. CDR3 DNA sequence: TGTGCCAGCAGCTTAGACCCCGGCGGGGGCTACACCTTC. This chain uses TRBV7-9 with TRBJ1-2, with D hard to call. The V gene lost 1 base and the J gene lost 8 bases, with 11 bases spanning the gap. The CDR3 loop spans 13 amino acids. Germline V gene sequence: CDR1 SEHNR, CDR2 FQNEAQ (reference sequence).